This T cell receptor (beta chain) was captured by sequencing in a study of blood T cell repertoires in COVID-19. Enrollment of patients from Seattle took place during active infection, with longitudinal follow-up. CDR3 length equals 15 residues. The junction had 8 bases not matched to a gene; V was cut back by 5 bases and J by 5 bases. CDR1 and CDR2 from the germline V gene are MDHEN and SYDVKM. Sequencing used immunoSEQ multiplex PCR; TCRdb keeps in-frame clones, though not all of them. The repertoire holds 150,000 or so clones, about 89% seen once, with roughly an eighth in the top ten. This clone was picked up many times.

Sequencing input: peripheral blood. The receptor was isolated from an older woman with COVID-19, enrolled during active disease. J is TRBJ1-5 and V is TRBV28; 8 bases agree with TRBD1. CDR3 loop: CASSPRDRYYQPQHF. CDR3 sequence (DNA): TGTGCCAGCAGTCCCCGGGACAGGTATTATCAGCCCCAGCATTTT.